The entry below describes one T cell receptor (beta chain). Its recognized antigen is unknown. Nothing much larger sits one base from this clone, and base qualities are not available. The data belong to a study of blood T cell repertoires in COVID-19 (dated by TCRdb to about 2020). Regarding the complete study: Samples from collaborators originated in the United States, Italy and Spain and spanned both the acute and convalescent phases of COVID-19. The material from the prospective study consisted of cDNA or gDNA derived from T cells, B-cell-depleted T cells, or PBMCs. The dataset comprised deeply sampled blood TCRbeta repertoires from subjects exposed to, actively infected with, or recovered from COVID-19. The repertoires were released in a freely available public database intended as a resource for research on the immune response to SARS-CoV-2. Samples came from the ongoing ImmuneRACE study (first 160 participants) plus 1,254 subjects from 6 global collaborators. Nearly every sample came with metadata listing a de-identified subject ID, COVID-19 status, age in years and sex. Where available, HLA class I and class II types were obtained from metadata supplied by the sample provider rather than from assay-based typing.

TCRbeta CDR3 regions were amplified from genomic DNA by means of the immunoSEQ Assay, a bias-controlled multiplex PCR. The authors' pipeline ran thus. Within the assay, amplification of reference gene primers was used to estimate how many nucleated cells each sample contained. To quantify the absolute abundance of each unique TCRbeta CDR3 rearrangement, sequence reads were collapsed and filtered. Productive Simpson clonality was computed per sample as the square root of Simpson's diversity index over productive rearrangements. In TCRdb, the immuneACCESS table is reduced to in-frame sequences with V and J assigned. These tables do not hold every clone; where another copy was compared, an unresolved V gene accounts for under half, and the others remain unexplained. For V, J and clone size, that table is used; D and trimming come from the DNA. The sample table contains tens of thousands of clones; only one count was recorded for less than 85% of them. The ten largest account for roughly 15% of the sample.

Whole blood was collected in K2EDTA tubes by collaborating institutions according to the institutions' own protocols. For TCRbeta analysis, collaborator samples were shipped as frozen whole blood, as isolated PBMCs, or as DNA extracted from either sample type. General study outcomes and caveats: Clinical and demographic metadata were provided uncurated, with the amount varying by source and participant.

Material: peripheral blood. The TCR originated in a man aged 70 or older with active or convalescent COVID-19.

The DNA sequence is given as TGTGCCTGGACCAGAGACAGGGGGATTGCTTTCTTT. Its protein is CAWTRDRGIAFF. The chain joins TRBV30 to TRBJ1-1, with TRBD1 identical over 9 junction bases. CDR1 and CDR2 are read off the germline V gene (reference sequence) as GTSNPN and SVGIG. CDR3 length: 12 amino acids, cysteine to phenylalanine. This entry keeps only the CDR3 DNA: 36 bases, framed from base 1. The V end gives up 4 bases and the J end 11 bases, leaving 8 bases in the junction not matched to a gene.